The entry below gives a single TCR beta chain sequence along with its context. Its target is unknown. Method: immunoSEQ multiplex PCR; TCRdb's copy keeps in-frame clones and lacks some. The table records about 85,000 clones, approximately 87% of them present only once. The CDR3 is 15 residues long. Germline CDR1 and CDR2: SNHLY and FYNNEI. J gave up 4 bases and V 2 bases, and 6 bases lay outside the gene matches. The data stem from a study of T cell responses to AZD1222 COVID-19 vaccine. Overall study context: Pooling of second doses given at about 4 or about 12 weeks was done.

Notes on the study in general: Unmutated regions of variants are reportedly targeted by nearly half of spike-specific TCRs. Spike was spanned by vaccine-associated CD4 TCRs, with dominance at 160-218 and 743-854. Baseline antibody screening turned up just a handful of seropositive AZD1222 recipients.

This sequence originates from an adult in good health. The rearrangement links TRBV2 to TRBJ2-3; TRBD2 aligns across 7 bases. This material consisted of peripheral blood, taken on day 0 of AZD1222 vaccination. CDR3 amino acids: CASSERGDGSDTQYF. In DNA, the CDR3 is TGTGCCAGCAGTGAACGGGGGGACGGGTCAGATACGCAGTATTTT.